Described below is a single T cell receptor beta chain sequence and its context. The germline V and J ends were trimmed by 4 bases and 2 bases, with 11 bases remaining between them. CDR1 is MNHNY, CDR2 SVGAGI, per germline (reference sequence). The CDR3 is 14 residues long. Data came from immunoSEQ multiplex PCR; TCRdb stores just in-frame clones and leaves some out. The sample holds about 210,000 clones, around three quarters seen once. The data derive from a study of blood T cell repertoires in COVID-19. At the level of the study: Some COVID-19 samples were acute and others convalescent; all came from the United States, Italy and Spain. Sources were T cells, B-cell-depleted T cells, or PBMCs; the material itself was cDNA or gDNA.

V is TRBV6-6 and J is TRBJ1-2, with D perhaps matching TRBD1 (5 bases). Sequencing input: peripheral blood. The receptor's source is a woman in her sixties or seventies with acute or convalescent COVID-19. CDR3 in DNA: TGTGCCAGCAGTTCCCAGGGAACCAACTATGGCTACACCTTC. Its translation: CASSSQGTNYGYTF.